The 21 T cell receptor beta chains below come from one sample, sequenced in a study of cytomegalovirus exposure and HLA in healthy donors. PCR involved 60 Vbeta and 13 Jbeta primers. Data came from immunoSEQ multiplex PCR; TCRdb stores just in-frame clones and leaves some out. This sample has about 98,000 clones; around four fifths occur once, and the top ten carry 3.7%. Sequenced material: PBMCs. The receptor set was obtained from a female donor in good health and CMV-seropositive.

The CDR3 loop reads CASSLGTGFSNQPQHF. The CDR3 region has the DNA TGTGCCAGCAGCTTGGGGACAGGGTTTAGCAATCAGCCCCAGCATTTT. The V and J genes are TRBV5-5 and TRBJ1-5, with TRBD1 identical over 8 bases. V trimming: 0 bases; J trimming: 0 bases; junction bases outside the gene matches: 2. CDR1 is SGHKS and CDR2 is YYEKEE in the germline V gene (reference sequence). The CDR3 length is 16 residues.

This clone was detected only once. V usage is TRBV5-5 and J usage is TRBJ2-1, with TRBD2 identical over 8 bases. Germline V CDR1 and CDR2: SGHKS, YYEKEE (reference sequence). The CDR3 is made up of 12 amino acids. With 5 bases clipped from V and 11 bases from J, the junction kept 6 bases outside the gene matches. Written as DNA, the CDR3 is TGTGCCAGCAGTTGGACGGGGGGGCAGCAGTTCTTC. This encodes CASSWTGGQQFF. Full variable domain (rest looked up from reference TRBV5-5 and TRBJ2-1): DAGVTQSPTHLIKTRGQQVTLRCSPISGHKSVSWYQQVLGQGPQFIFQYYEKEERGRGNFPDRFSARQFPNYSSELNVNALLLGDSALYLCASSWTGGQQFFGPGTRLTVL.

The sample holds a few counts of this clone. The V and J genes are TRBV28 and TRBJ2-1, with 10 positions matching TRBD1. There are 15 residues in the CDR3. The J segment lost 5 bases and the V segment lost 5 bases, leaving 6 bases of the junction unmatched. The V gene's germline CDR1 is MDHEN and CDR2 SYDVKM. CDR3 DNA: TGTGCCAGCAGTGCACCGGGACAGGGGAACAATGAGCAGTTCTTC. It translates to CASSAPGQGNNEQFF.

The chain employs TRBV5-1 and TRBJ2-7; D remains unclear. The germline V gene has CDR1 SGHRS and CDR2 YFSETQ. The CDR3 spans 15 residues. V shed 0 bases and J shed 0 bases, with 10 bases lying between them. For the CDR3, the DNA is TGCGCCAGCAGCTTGGGGGCCGCGAGCTCCTACGAGCAGTACTTC. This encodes CASSLGAASSYEQYF.

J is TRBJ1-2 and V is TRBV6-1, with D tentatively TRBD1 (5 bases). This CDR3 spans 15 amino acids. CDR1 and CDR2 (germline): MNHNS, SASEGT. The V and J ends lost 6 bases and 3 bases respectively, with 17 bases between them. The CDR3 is CASSESRGGHYGYTF. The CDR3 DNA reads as TGTGCCAGCAGCGAATCCCGGGGGGGTCACTATGGCTACACCTTC.

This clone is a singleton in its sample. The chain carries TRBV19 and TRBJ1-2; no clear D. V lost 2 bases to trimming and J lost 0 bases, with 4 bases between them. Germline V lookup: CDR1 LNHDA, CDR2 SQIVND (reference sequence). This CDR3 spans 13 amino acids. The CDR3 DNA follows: TGTGCCAGTAGTATAAGAGCTAACTATGGCTACACCTTC. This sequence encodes CASSIRANYGYTF.

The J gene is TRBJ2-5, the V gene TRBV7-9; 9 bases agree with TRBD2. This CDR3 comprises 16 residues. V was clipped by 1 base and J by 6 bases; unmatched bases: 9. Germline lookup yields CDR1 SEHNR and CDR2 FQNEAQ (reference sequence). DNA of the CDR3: TGTGCCAGCAGCTTAGATCGCCTAGCGGGGTTAAAGACCCAGTACTTC. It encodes CASSLDRLAGLKTQYF.

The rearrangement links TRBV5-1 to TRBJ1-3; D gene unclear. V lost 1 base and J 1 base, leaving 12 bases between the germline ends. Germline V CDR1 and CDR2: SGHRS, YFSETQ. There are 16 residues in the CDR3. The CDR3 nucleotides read TGCGCCAGCAGCTTGAGAGGGCCTGTTTCTGGAAACACCATATATTTT. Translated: CASSLRGPVSGNTIYF.

CDR3 nucleotides: TGTGCCAGTAGTATGGAACAGGGGGCCTACGAGCAGTACTTC. It encodes CASSMEQGAYEQYF. This rearrangement joins TRBV19 to TRBJ2-7, with 8 bases aligning to TRBD1. V was clipped by 3 bases and J by 2 bases; unmatched bases: 3. This CDR3 contains 14 residues. In germline, CDR1 is LNHDA, CDR2 SQIVND (reference sequence).

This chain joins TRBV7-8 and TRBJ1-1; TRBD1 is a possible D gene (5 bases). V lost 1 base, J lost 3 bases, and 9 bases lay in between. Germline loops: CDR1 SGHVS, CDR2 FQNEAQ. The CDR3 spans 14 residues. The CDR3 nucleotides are TGTGCCAGCAGCTTAGAGGGGCGGCACACTGAAGCTTTCTTT. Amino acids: CASSLEGRHTEAFF.

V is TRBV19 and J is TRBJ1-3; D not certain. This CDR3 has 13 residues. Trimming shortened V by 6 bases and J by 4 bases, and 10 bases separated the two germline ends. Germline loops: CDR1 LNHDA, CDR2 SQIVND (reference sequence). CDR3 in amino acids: CASSRPGGNTIYF. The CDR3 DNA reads TGTGCCAGTAGCCGACCAGGAGGAAACACCATATATTTT.

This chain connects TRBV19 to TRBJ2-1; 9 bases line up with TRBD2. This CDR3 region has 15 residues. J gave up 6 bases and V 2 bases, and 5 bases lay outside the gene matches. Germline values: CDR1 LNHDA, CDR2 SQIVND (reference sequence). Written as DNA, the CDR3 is TGTGCCAGTAGTATACTTAGCGGGGGAGCCAATGAGCAGTTCTTC. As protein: CASSILSGGANEQFF.

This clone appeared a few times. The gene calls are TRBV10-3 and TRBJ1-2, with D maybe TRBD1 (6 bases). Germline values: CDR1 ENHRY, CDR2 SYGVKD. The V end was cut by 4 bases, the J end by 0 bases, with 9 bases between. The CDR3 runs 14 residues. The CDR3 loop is CAISVAGANYGYTF. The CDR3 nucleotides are TGTGCCATCAGTGTAGCAGGGGCTAACTATGGCTACACCTTC.

CDR3 region: CASSESETPRRAFF. The DNA for the CDR3 is TGTGCCAGCAGTGAATCAGAGACCCCTCGGAGGGCTTTCTTT. The chain uses TRBV25-1 and TRBJ1-1; D is ambiguous. CDR3 length: 14 amino acids. Germline lookup yields CDR1 MGHDK and CDR2 SYGVNS. Trimming cost V 1 base and J 11 bases, with 17 bases left between them.

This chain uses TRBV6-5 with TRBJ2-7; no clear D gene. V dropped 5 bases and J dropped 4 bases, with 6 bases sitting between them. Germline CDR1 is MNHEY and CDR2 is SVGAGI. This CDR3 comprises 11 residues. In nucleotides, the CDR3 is TGTGCCAGCAGTCACCTATACGAGCAGTACTTC. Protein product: CASSHLYEQYF.

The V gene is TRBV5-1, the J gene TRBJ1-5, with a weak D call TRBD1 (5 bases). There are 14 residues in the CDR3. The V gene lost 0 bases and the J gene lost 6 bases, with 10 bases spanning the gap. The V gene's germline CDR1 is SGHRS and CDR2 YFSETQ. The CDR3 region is CASSLVTGGQPQHF. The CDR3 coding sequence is TGCGCCAGCAGCTTGGTTACCGGGGGTCAGCCCCAGCATTTT.

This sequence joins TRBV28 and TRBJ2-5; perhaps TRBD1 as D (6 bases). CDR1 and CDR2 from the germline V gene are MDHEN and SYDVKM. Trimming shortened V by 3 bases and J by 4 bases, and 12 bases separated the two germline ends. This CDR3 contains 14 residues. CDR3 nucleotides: TGTGCCAGCAGTTTCAGGGGCCTTGGAGAGACCCAGTACTTC. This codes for CASSFRGLGETQYF.

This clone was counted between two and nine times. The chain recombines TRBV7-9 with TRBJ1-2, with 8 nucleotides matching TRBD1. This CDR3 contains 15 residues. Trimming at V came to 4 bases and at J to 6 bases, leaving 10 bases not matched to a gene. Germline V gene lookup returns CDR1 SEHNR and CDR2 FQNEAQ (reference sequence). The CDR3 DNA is TGTGCCAGCAGCTCGTTGGATGGACAGGGAGATGGCTACACCTTC. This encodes CASSSLDGQGDGYTF.

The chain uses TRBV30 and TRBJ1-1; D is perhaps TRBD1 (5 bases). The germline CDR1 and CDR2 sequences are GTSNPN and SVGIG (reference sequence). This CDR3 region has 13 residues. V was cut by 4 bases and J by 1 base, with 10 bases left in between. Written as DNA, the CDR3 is TGTGCCTGGATAATAGGACAGAACACTGAAGCTTTCTTT. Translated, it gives CAWIIGQNTEAFF.

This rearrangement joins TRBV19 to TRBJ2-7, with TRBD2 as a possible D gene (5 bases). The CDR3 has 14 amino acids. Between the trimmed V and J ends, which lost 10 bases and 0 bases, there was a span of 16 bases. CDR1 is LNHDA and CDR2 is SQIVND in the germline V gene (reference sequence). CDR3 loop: CANQTRRSSYEQYF. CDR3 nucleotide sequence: TGTGCCAATCAAACTCGGAGGAGCTCCTACGAGCAGTACTTC.

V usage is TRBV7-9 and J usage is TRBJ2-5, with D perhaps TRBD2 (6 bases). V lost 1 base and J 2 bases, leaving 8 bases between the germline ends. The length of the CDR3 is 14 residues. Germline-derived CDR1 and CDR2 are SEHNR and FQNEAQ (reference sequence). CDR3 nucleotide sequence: TGTGCCAGCAGCTTAGAGGCGGGGCAAGAGACCCAGTACTTC. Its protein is CASSLEAGQETQYF. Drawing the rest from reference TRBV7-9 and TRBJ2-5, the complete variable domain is DTGVSQNPRHKITKRGQNVTFRCDPISEHNRLYWYRQTLGQGPEFLTYFQNEAQLEKSRLLSDRFSAERPKGSFSTLEIQRTEQGDSAMYLCASSLEAGQETQYFGPGTRLLVL.